This T cell receptor (beta chain) was captured by sequencing in a study of blood T cell repertoires in COVID-19. Germline V CDR1 and CDR2: DFQATT, SNEGSKA (reference sequence). The V end was cut by 3 bases, the J end by 5 bases, with 19 bases between. This CDR3 contains 15 residues. Here immunoSEQ multiplex PCR was the method, and the copy in TCRdb shows in-frame clones only, minus some. The sample records more than 100,000 clones, around three quarters being singletons. The chain uses TRBV20-1 and TRBJ2-5; D possibly corresponds to TRBD2 (7 bases). What was sequenced was peripheral blood. This clonotype was sampled from an elderly woman with acute or convalescent COVID-19. DNA for the CDR3: TGCAGTGCTAGTCCTGGGGGGGGGCCCGGGGAGACCCAGTACTTC. Translated, it gives CSASPGGGPGETQYF.